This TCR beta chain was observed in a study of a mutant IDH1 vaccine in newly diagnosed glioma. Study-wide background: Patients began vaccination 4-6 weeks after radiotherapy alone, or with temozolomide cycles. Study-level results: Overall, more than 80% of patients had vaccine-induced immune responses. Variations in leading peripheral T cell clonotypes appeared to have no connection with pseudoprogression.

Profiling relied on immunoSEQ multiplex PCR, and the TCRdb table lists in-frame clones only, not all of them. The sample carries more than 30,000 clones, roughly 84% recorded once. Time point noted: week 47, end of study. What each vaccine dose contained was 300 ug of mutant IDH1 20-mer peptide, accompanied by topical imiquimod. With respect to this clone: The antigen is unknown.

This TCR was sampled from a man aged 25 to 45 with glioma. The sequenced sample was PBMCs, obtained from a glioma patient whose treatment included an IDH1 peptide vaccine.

Here the CDR3 DNA reads TGTGCCAGCAGTGAAAGGGGACAGGGAATGACTGAAGCTTTCTTT. Its protein product is CASSERGQGMTEAFF. J is TRBJ1-1 and V is TRBV6-1; 9 bases line up with TRBD1. J lost 5 bases, V lost 2 bases, and 6 bases had no gene match. The CDR3 spans 15 residues. CDR1 is MNHNS, CDR2 SASEGT, per germline.